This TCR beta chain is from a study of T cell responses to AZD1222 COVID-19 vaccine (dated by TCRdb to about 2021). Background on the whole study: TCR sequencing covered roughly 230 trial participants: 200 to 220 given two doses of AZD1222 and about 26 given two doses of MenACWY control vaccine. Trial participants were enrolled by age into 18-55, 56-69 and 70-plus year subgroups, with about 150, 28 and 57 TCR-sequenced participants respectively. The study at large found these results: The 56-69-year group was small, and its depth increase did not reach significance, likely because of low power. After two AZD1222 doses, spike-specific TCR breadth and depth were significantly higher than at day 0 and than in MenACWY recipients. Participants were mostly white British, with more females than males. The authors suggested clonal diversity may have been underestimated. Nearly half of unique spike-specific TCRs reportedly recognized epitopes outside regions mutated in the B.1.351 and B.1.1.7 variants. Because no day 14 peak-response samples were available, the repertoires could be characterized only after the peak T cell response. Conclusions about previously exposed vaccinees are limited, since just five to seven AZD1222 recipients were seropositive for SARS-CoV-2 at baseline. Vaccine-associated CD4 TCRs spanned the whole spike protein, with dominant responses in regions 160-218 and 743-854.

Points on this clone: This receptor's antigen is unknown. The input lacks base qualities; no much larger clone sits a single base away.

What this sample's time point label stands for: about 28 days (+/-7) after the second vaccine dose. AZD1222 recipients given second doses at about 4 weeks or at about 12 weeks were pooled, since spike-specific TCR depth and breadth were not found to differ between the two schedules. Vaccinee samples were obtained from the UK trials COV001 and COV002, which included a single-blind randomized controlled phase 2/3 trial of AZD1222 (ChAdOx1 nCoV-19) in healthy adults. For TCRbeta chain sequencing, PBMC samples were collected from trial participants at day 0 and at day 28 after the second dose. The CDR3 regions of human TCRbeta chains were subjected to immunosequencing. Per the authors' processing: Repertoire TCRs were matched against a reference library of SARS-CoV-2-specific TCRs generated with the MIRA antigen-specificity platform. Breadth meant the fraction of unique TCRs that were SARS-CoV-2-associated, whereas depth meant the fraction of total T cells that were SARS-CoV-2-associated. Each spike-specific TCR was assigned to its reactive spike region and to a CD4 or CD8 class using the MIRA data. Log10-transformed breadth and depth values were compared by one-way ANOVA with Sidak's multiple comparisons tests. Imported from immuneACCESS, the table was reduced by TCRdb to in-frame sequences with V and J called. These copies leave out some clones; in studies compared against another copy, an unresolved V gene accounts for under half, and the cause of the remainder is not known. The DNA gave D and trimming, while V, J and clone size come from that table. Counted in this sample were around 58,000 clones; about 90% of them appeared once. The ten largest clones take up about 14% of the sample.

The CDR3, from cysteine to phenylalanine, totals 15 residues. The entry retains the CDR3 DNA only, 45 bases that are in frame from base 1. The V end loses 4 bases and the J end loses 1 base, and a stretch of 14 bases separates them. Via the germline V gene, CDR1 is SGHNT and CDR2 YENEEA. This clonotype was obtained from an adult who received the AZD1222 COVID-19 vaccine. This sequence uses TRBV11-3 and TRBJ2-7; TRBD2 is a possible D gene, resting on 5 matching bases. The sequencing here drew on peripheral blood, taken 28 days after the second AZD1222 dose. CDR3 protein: CASSYRRGPSYEQYF. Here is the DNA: TGTGCCAGCAGCTACCGGAGAGGGCCATCCTACGAGCAGTACTTC. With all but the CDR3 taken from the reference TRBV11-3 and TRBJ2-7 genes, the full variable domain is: EAGVVQSPRYKIIEKKQPVAFWCNPISGHNTLYWYLQNLGQGPELLIRYENEEAVDDSQLPKDRFSAERLKGVDSTLKIQPAELGDSAVYLCASSYRRGPSYEQYFGPGTRLTVT.